The 30 T cell receptor beta chains below all came from one sample that was sequenced in a study of memory CD4+ T cells and cytomegalovirus serostatus. Libraries were prepared by immunoSEQ multiplex PCR; TCRdb keeps only in-frame clonotypes and omits some of them. The sample consists of 27,000 or so clones, 75% to 85% of them appearing once. The sort gate was single viable CD3+CD4+CD8-CD45RO+ cells for memory CD4+ T cells. Sequencing input: memory CD4+ T cells from blood. These TCRs come from an adult in good health and CMV-seronegative.

V usage is TRBV29-1 and J usage is TRBJ1-1; D possibly corresponds to TRBD1 (6 bases). CDR3 length: 13 amino acids. Germline V lookup: CDR1 SQVTM, CDR2 ANQGSEA. Trimming removed 7 bases from V and 0 bases from J, with 12 bases in between. The CDR3 reads CSGTGQLNTEAFF. The CDR3 region has the DNA TGCAGCGGGACCGGACAGTTGAACACTGAAGCTTTCTTT.

CDR3 protein: CASSIPTGGTANYGYTF. CDR3 nucleotide sequence: TGTGCCAGTAGTATCCCGACAGGGGGGACTGCTAACTATGGCTACACCTTC. V and J are TRBV19 and TRBJ1-2; TRBD1 aligns across 9 bases. The CDR3 runs 17 residues. The trim removed 3 bases at V and 0 bases at J, leaving 8 bases unmatched. CDR1 and CDR2 from the germline V gene are LNHDA and SQIVND (reference sequence).

This clone occurred a few times. Different DNA sequences within this sample yield the same CDR3. The rearrangement joins TRBV6-1 to TRBJ1-6; D is unresolved. V was trimmed by 6 bases and J by 5 bases, leaving 5 bases between them. This CDR3 region has 12 residues. The germline V gene encodes CDR1 MNHNS and CDR2 SASEGT. The CDR3 DNA reads as TGTGCCAGCAGCGGGGATAATTCACCCCTCCACTTT. This gives the protein CASSGDNSPLHF.

The gene calls are TRBV19 and TRBJ1-1; D is ambiguous. Germline values: CDR1 LNHDA, CDR2 SQIVND (reference sequence). The CDR3 runs to 13 residues. Trimming shortened V by 1 base and J by 6 bases, and 9 bases separated the two germline ends. The CDR3 protein is CASSIVSGPEAFF. The CDR3, as DNA: TGTGCCAGTAGTATAGTGTCTGGGCCTGAAGCTTTCTTT.

The V and J genes are TRBV9 and TRBJ1-1; D is unresolved. The CDR3 length is 14 residues. Germline loops: CDR1 SGDLS, CDR2 YYNGEE. Trimming left V 4 bases short and J 0 bases short, with 10 bases between. In DNA, the CDR3 is TGTGCCAGCAGCCCCCGGCCGATGAACACTGAAGCTTTCTTT. Residues: CASSPRPMNTEAFF.

The genes are TRBV19 and TRBJ2-1; the D is unclear. Trimming removed 7 bases at V and 3 bases at J, with 16 bases between. Germline CDR1 is LNHDA and CDR2 is SQIVND (reference sequence). This CDR3 has 15 amino acids. In DNA form, the CDR3 reads TGTGCCAGTACCCCCGGAGAACTACTCTACAATGAGCAGTTCTTC. Translation gives CASTPGELLYNEQFF.

The chain uses TRBV4-2 and TRBJ1-2, with 8 bases that match TRBD1. Per the germline V gene, CDR1 is LGHNA and CDR2 is YNFKEQ. The CDR3 extends over 15 amino acids. Unmatched junction bases numbered 4, after V lost 0 bases and J lost 4 bases. CDR3 loop: CASSQDNRGSYGYTF. Written as DNA, the CDR3 is TGTGCCAGCAGCCAAGACAACAGGGGGTCCTATGGCTACACCTTC.

This clone was seen just once. The chain's CDR3 is CASRNNEKLFF. CDR3 in DNA: TGTGCCAGTCGGAATAATGAAAAACTGTTTTTT. The V call is TRBV19, the J call TRBJ1-4; D uncertain. Germline CDR1 LNHDA, CDR2 SQIVND (reference sequence). V was pared by 8 bases and J by 4 bases, with 5 bases between. The CDR3 is made up of 11 amino acids. Supplemented by reference TRBV19 and TRBJ1-4, the full variable domain reads DGGITQSPKYLFRKEGQNVTLSCEQNLNHDAMYWYRQDPGQGLRLIYYSQIVNDFQKGDIAEGYSVSREKKESFPLTVTSAQKNPTAFYLCASRNNEKLFFGSGTQLSVL.

This chain joins TRBV7-2 and TRBJ1-2; 7 bases are shared with TRBD1. Germline values: CDR1 SGHTA, CDR2 FQGNSA. CDR3 length: 14 amino acids. V gave up 3 bases and J gave up 12 bases; unmatched junction bases: 13. The CDR3 nucleotides are TGTGCCAGCAGCTTCGTACCGGGACAGATACCTAACACCTTC. Its translation is CASSFVPGQIPNTF.

This chain links TRBV27 with TRBJ2-7; D remains unclear. The germline gives CDR1 MNHEY, CDR2 SMNVEV (reference sequence). This CDR3 has 9 residues. V was clipped by 4 bases and J by 6 bases, with 1 base between them. The CDR3 sequence is CASSSEQYF. The CDR3 nucleotides are TGTGCCAGCAGTTCCGAGCAGTACTTC.

The rearrangement links TRBV7-2 to TRBJ1-5, with D hard to call. Trimming left V 1 base short and J 1 base short, with 11 bases between. The CDR3 length is 16 residues. Germline values: CDR1 SGHTA, CDR2 FQGNSA. CDR3 coding DNA: TGTGCCAGCAGCTTAGATCGGGTTTTAAGCAATCAGCCCCAGCATTTT. It encodes CASSLDRVLSNQPQHF.

The V call is TRBV27, the J call TRBJ2-7; D may be TRBD1 (6 bases). Deletions cut 2 bases from V and 3 bases from J, with 8 bases between. The length of the CDR3 is 13 residues. CDR1 and CDR2 (germline): MNHEY, SMNVEV (reference sequence). CDR3 bases: TGTGCCAGCAGTTTACAGGGGTTCTACGAGCAGTACTTC. Encoded protein: CASSLQGFYEQYF.

This chain links TRBV7-8 with TRBJ1-2; D not resolved. Germline V gives CDR1 SGHVS, CDR2 FQNEAQ. The CDR3 sequence is 13 residues long. The V gene lost 5 bases and the J gene lost 0 bases, with 7 bases spanning the gap. Here the CDR3 DNA reads TGTGCCAGCAGCCGACCGCCTAACTATGGCTACACCTTC. It is translated as CASSRPPNYGYTF.

The rearrangement uses TRBV19 and TRBJ1-5, with 8 bases lining up with TRBD1. The V segment lost 6 bases and the J segment 4 bases; nucleotides outside the gene matches: 8. This CDR3 has 15 residues. Germline V gene lookup returns CDR1 LNHDA and CDR2 SQIVND (reference sequence). The CDR3 DNA reads TGTGCCAGTAGATCCGGACAGGGAGGTAATCAGCCCCAGCATTTT. It codes for CASRSGQGGNQPQHF.

V usage is TRBV4-2 and J usage is TRBJ2-7; D is undetermined. The V end was cut by 0 bases, the J end by 2 bases, with 11 bases between. The germline V gene has CDR1 LGHNA and CDR2 YNFKEQ. CDR3 length: 15 amino acids. The CDR3 DNA reads as TGTGCCAGCAGCCAAGATCCCAGCGCAACCTACGAGCAGTACTTC. It encodes CASSQDPSATYEQYF.

A single count supports this clone. This chain links TRBV28 with TRBJ2-1, with 13 bases identical to TRBD2. The CDR3 is 16 residues long. V lost 8 bases, J lost 9 bases, and 13 bases stayed unmatched. Germline V gene data show CDR1 as MDHEN and CDR2 as SYDVKM. The CDR3 region is CASRKETSGGALEQFF. For the CDR3, the DNA is TGTGCCAGCCGTAAGGAAACTAGCGGGGGGGCCCTTGAGCAGTTCTTC.

The rearrangement joins TRBV29-1 to TRBJ2-7; maybe TRBD1 (6 bases). CDR3 length equals 12 residues. V gave up 7 bases and J gave up 2 bases, with 12 bases separating them. Germline V CDR1 and CDR2: SQVTM, ANQGSEA. CDR3 sequence (DNA): TGCAGCGCCAACAGGGATCCCTACGAGCAGTACTTC. Its translation is CSANRDPYEQYF.

This sequence joins TRBV27 and TRBJ1-3; possible D gene TRBD1, 5 bases. V dropped 3 bases and J dropped 4 bases, with 10 bases sitting between them. The germline V gene encodes CDR1 MNHEY and CDR2 SMNVEV (reference sequence). This CDR3 is built from 14 residues. The CDR3 region is CASSLRDGGNTIYF. DNA for the CDR3: TGTGCCAGCAGTTTGAGGGACGGCGGAAACACCATATATTTT.

This clone appeared a single time. The chain joins TRBV7-9 to TRBJ2-2; maybe TRBD2 (6 bases). The germline V and J ends were trimmed by 4 bases and 6 bases, with 15 bases remaining between them. From germline, CDR1 is SEHNR and CDR2 FQNEAQ (reference sequence). The CDR3 has 15 residues. CDR3 protein: CASSWGTGNAGELFF. The CDR3 DNA reads TGTGCCAGCAGCTGGGGGACTGGTAATGCCGGGGAGCTGTTTTTT.

DNA of the CDR3: TGTGCCAGCAGCGCCAGGTGGGAAAGCAACGAGCAGTACTTC. This gives the protein CASSARWESNEQYF. The chain employs TRBV9 and TRBJ2-7; D is uncertain. Germline values: CDR1 SGDLS, CDR2 YYNGEE. The CDR3 totals 14 residues. V was cut by 3 bases and J by 5 bases, with 15 bases left in between. Combining the CDR3 with reference TRBV9 and TRBJ2-7 gives the whole variable domain DSGVTQTPKHLITATGQRVTLRCSPRSGDLSVYWYQQSLDQGLQFLIQYYNGEERAKGNILERFSAQQFPDLHSELNLSSLELGDSALYFCASSARWESNEQYFGPGTRLTVT.

V gene TRBV30 combines with J gene TRBJ2-1; 9 positions match TRBD1. V lost 1 base and J lost 10; bases outside the gene matches: 5. The length of the CDR3 is 13 residues. Germline assignment: CDR1 GTSNPN and CDR2 SVGIG (reference sequence). DNA for the CDR3: TGTGCCTGGAGTGATATTGGGACAGGGGAGCAGTTCTTC. Encoded protein: CAWSDIGTGEQFF.

The chain joins TRBV5-1 to TRBJ1-1; TRBD1 matches 8 bases. Germline CDR1 is SGHRS and CDR2 is YFSETQ. The ends lost 4 bases at V and 4 bases at J; junction bases unmatched: 12. The CDR3 has 16 amino acids. The CDR3 reads CASSPDRVGRRTEAFF. CDR3 DNA sequence: TGCGCCAGCAGCCCGGACAGGGTCGGACGCCGCACTGAAGCTTTCTTT.

The chain combines TRBV4-2 with TRBJ2-7; D is possibly TRBD2 (6 bases). CDR1 LGHNA and CDR2 YNFKEQ come from the germline V gene. The length of the CDR3 is 13 residues. The V end lost 0 bases, the J end lost 4 bases, and 7 bases lay between the germline ends. This CDR3 is CASSQERGYEQYF. The CDR3 DNA sequence: TGTGCCAGCAGCCAAGAGCGGGGATACGAGCAGTACTTC.

The chain is built from TRBV18 and TRBJ2-1; 15 bases match TRBD2. The CDR3 consists of 17 residues. Germline-derived CDR1 and CDR2 are KGHSH and LQKENI. V lost 6 bases to trimming and J lost 4 bases; unmatched junction nucleotides: 7. The CDR3 sequence: CASSGTSGGPTYNEQFF. The DNA for the CDR3 is TGTGCCAGCTCCGGGACTAGCGGGGGGCCAACATACAATGAGCAGTTCTTC.

This chain connects TRBV7-9 to TRBJ2-3; weak D call: TRBD2 (5 bases). V dropped 1 base and J dropped 4 bases, with 9 bases sitting between them. This CDR3 has 14 amino acids. Germline-derived CDR1 and CDR2 are SEHNR and FQNEAQ (reference sequence). CDR3 loop: CASSLEYGADTQYF. The CDR3 nucleotides are TGTGCCAGCAGCTTAGAGTACGGGGCAGATACGCAGTATTTT.

The J gene is TRBJ1-3, the V gene TRBV30; D ambiguous. The germline CDR1 and CDR2 sequences are GTSNPN and SVGIG (reference sequence). V lost 2 bases and J lost 0, with 20 bases in between. This CDR3 has 18 residues. The CDR3 sequence: CAWSHIGRQVSSGNTIYF. CDR3 DNA sequence: TGTGCCTGGAGTCACATCGGTCGTCAGGTGTCCTCTGGAAACACCATATATTTT.

This clone was observed a few times. The CDR3 region is CASSSQDGSGANVLTF. The CDR3 region has the DNA TGTGCCAGCAGTTCCCAAGACGGCTCTGGGGCCAACGTCCTGACTTTC. V is TRBV6-6 and J is TRBJ2-6; no definite D call. V was clipped by 4 bases and J by 0 bases, with 10 bases between them. CDR3 length: 16 amino acids. Germline V CDR1 and CDR2: MNHNY, SVGAGI (reference sequence).

The chain is built from TRBV2 and TRBJ1-5; 7 bases match TRBD1. The germline gives CDR1 SNHLY, CDR2 FYNNEI. The CDR3 totals 14 residues. The trim removed 4 bases at V and 4 bases at J, leaving 4 bases unmatched. The CDR3 nucleotides are TGTGCCAGCAGTGGAGGGACAGTGAATCAGCCCCAGCATTTT. Protein: CASSGGTVNQPQHF.

The rearrangement uses TRBV13 and TRBJ1-1; 8 bases agree with TRBD1. Germline loops: CDR1 PRHDT, CDR2 FYEKMQ (reference sequence). V lost 4 bases, J lost 4 bases, and 8 bases stayed unmatched. The CDR3 runs to 15 residues. The CDR3 loop reads CASSWQGARATEAFF. The CDR3 DNA sequence: TGTGCCAGCAGCTGGCAGGGGGCCCGCGCCACTGAAGCTTTCTTT. Drawing the rest from reference TRBV13 and TRBJ1-1, the complete variable domain is AAGVIQSPRHLIKEKRETATLKCYPIPRHDTVYWYQQGPGQDPQFLISFYEKMQSDKGSIPDRFSAQQFSDYHSELNMSSLELGDSALYFCASSWQGARATEAFFGQGTRLTVV.

The V and J genes are TRBV19 and TRBJ2-5; 7 bases map to TRBD1. The CDR3 loop spans 14 amino acids. Germline CDR1 and CDR2: LNHDA and SQIVND (reference sequence). J gave up 5 bases and V 3 bases, and 6 bases lay outside the gene matches. CDR3 residues: CASSIDRVGETQYF. CDR3 nucleotide sequence: TGTGCCAGTAGTATTGACAGGGTTGGGGAGACCCAGTACTTC.